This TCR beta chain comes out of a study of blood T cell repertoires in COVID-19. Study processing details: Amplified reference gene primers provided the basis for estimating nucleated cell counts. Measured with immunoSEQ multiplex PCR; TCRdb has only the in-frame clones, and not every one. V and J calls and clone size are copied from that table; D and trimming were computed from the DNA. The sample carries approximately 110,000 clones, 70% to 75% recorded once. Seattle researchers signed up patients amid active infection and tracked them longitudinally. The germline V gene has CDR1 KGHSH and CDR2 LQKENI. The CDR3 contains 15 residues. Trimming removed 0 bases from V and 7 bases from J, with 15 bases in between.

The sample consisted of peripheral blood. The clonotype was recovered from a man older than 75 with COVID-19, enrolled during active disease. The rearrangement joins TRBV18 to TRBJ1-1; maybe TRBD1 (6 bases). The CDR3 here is CASSPPVGAAVEAFF. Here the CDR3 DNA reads TGTGCCAGCTCACCACCAGTGGGGGCGGCGGTTGAAGCTTTCTTT. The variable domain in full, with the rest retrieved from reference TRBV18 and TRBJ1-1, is NAGVMQNPRHLVRRRGQEARLRCSPMKGHSHVYWYRQLPEEGLKFMVYLQKENIIDESGMPKERFSAEFPKEGPSILRIQQVVRGDSAAYFCASSPPVGAAVEAFFGQGTRLTVV.